This T cell receptor beta chain appears in the sequencing data of a study of cytomegalovirus exposure and HLA in healthy donors. Study information: There were around 100 million unique TCR beta sequences, drawn from roughly 200 million T cells, in an earlier analysis. Regarding the study as a whole: Researchers reported from a later analysis that most CMV-associated TCR beta chains appeared HLA-restricted. The study designated about 180 TCR beta chains cytomegalovirus-associated. In a later analysis, TCR beta V- and J-gene trimming showed a link to a missense DCLRE1C variant.

Primers: 60 Vbeta forward and 13 Jbeta reverse. This table comes from immunoSEQ multiplex PCR, and its TCRdb copy is limited to in-frame clones, with some not included. The data hold some 140,000 clones, with approximately 87% observed a single time. This clone was observed a few times. The antigen is undetermined. The specimen was PBMCs. This receptor was obtained from a woman in her twenties or thirties in good health and CMV-seronegative.

The CDR3 here is CASSPGGRETQYF. The CDR3 nucleotides are TGTGCCAGCAGCCCAGGGGGCCGGGAGACCCAGTACTTC. This rearrangement joins TRBV6-5 to TRBJ2-5; 8 bases line up with TRBD1. J was trimmed by 5 bases and V by 6 bases; bases with no gene match: 5. This CDR3 is built from 13 residues. The germline V gene encodes CDR1 MNHEY and CDR2 SVGAGI.